The 32 T cell receptor beta chains below all came from one sample that was sequenced in a study of blood T cell repertoires in COVID-19. This table comes from immunoSEQ multiplex PCR, and its TCRdb copy is limited to in-frame clones, with some not included. Of 65,000 to 85,000 clones detected, around 80% appear once; the ten largest clones hold 18%. The sequenced material came from peripheral blood. Source of these receptors: a woman aged 55-69 years with acute or convalescent COVID-19.

This chain joins TRBV19 and TRBJ1-2, with a weak D call TRBD1 (6 bases). CDR3 length: 15 residues. Germline V gene data show CDR1 as LNHDA and CDR2 as SQIVND (reference sequence). The V end lost 0 bases, the J end lost 3 bases, and 11 bases lay between the germline ends. CDR3 sequence: CASSIDPGDHYGYTF. In nucleotides, the CDR3 is TGTGCCAGTAGTATAGACCCAGGGGATCACTATGGCTACACCTTC.

This chain links TRBV6-5 with TRBJ1-2; D is perhaps TRBD1 (6 bases). The germline V gene has CDR1 MNHEY and CDR2 SVGAGI. This CDR3 comprises 15 residues. Trimming removed 4 bases from V and 4 bases from J, with 16 bases in between. The CDR3 DNA reads TGTGCCAGCAGTTCCAACGAGGACAGATCCTATGGCTACACCTTC. Translated: CASSSNEDRSYGYTF.

The rearrangement joins TRBV7-9 to TRBJ2-3; TRBD1 agrees at 8 bases. J was trimmed by 5 bases and V by 3 bases; bases with no gene match: 7. From germline, CDR1 is SEHNR and CDR2 FQNEAQ (reference sequence). This CDR3 contains 15 residues. The CDR3 nucleotides are TGTGCCAGCAGCTTCGGACAGGGCGAAGGAGATACGCAGTATTTT. Translating it yields CASSFGQGEGDTQYF.

The chain carries TRBV18 and TRBJ1-1, with 7 positions matching TRBD1. J gave up 6 bases and V 2 bases, and 12 bases lay outside the gene matches. The CDR3 runs 16 residues. Per germline, CDR1 KGHSH and CDR2 LQKENI. CDR3 protein: CASSPFEGGFTPEAFF. The CDR3 nucleotides are TGTGCCAGCTCACCATTTGAAGGGGGCTTTACCCCTGAAGCTTTCTTT. The complete variable domain, with remaining parts taken from reference TRBV18 and TRBJ1-1, reads NAGVMQNPRHLVRRRGQEARLRCSPMKGHSHVYWYRQLPEEGLKFMVYLQKENIIDESGMPKERFSAEFPKEGPSILRIQQVVRGDSAAYFCASSPFEGGFTPEAFFGQGTRLTVV.

The CDR3 region is CASSVTLTGGGSGNTIYF. The CDR3, as DNA: TGCGCCAGCAGCGTGACTTTGACAGGGGGAGGCTCTGGAAACACCATATATTTT. The gene calls are TRBV5-1 and TRBJ1-3, with 9 bases lining up with TRBD1. CDR3 length: 18 amino acids. With V trimmed by 4 bases and J by 0 bases, 11 bases remained unmatched. Germline V gene sequence: CDR1 SGHRS, CDR2 YFSETQ.

This chain uses TRBV5-1 with TRBJ2-3, with D unclear. The germline CDR1 and CDR2 sequences are SGHRS and YFSETQ. The V end was cut by 0 bases, the J end by 4 bases, with 9 bases between. The CDR3 loop spans 14 amino acids. The CDR3: CASSLVAQPDTQYF. Written as DNA, the CDR3 is TGCGCCAGCAGCTTGGTGGCACAACCAGATACGCAGTATTTT.

The chain couples TRBV10-2 to TRBJ1-5; D not certain. CDR3 length: 16 residues. Looked up from germline, CDR1 is WSHSY and CDR2 is SAAADI. The ends were cut back, 3 bases at V and 0 bases at J, with 12 bases in the middle. The CDR3 here is CASSEAAGNSNQPQHF. The CDR3 DNA is TGCGCCAGCAGTGAAGCGGCTGGCAATAGCAATCAGCCCCAGCATTTT.

The sample holds one count of this clone. This chain joins TRBV15 and TRBJ2-7; the match to TRBD2 covers 7 bases. Looked up from germline, CDR1 is LNHNV and CDR2 is YYDKDF (reference sequence). V trimming: 5 bases; J trimming: 1 base; junction bases outside the gene matches: 11. The CDR3 consists of 16 residues. The CDR3 coding sequence is TGTGCCACCAGCGGCCCTGGGAGGGTTGGTTCCTACGAGCAGTACTTC. Its protein is CATSGPGRVGSYEQYF.

The chain couples TRBV2 to TRBJ2-2; D uncertain. The length of the CDR3 is 11 residues. V lost 7 bases, J lost 6 bases, and 6 bases lay in between. Germline V CDR1 and CDR2: SNHLY, FYNNEI. CDR3 sequence (DNA): TGTGCCAGCAACGCGGCCGGGGAGCTGTTTTTT. It is translated as CASNAAGELFF. The full variable domain, its missing parts supplied by reference TRBV2 and TRBJ2-2, is EPEVTQTPSHQVTQMGQEVILRCVPISNHLYFYWYRQILGQKVEFLVSFYNNEISEKSEIFDDQFSVERPDGSNFTLKIRSTKLEDSAMYFCASNAAGELFFGEGSRLTVL.

The chain uses TRBV27 and TRBJ2-3; tentative D call: TRBD1 (6 bases). The length of the CDR3 is 18 residues. V was clipped by 1 base and J by 1 base, with 18 bases between them. CDR1 and CDR2 from the germline V gene are MNHEY and SMNVEV (reference sequence). CDR3 bases: TGTGCCAGCAGTTTATACCGCCCCGGGACACTGGGCACAGATACGCAGTATTTT. Its protein product is CASSLYRPGTLGTDTQYF.

Details on this clone: The same CDR3 is also encoded by other DNA sequences in this sample. The V call is TRBV18, the J call TRBJ1-5; no definite D call. V lost 2 bases, J lost 5 bases, and 7 bases lay in between. Germline values: CDR1 KGHSH, CDR2 LQKENI. The CDR3 contains 13 residues. The CDR3 DNA is TGTGCCAGCTCACCAGGGCGGGATCAGCCCCAGCATTTT. Residues: CASSPGRDQPQHF. Looking up the rest from reference TRBV18 and TRBJ1-5 gives the full variable domain: NAGVMQNPRHLVRRRGQEARLRCSPMKGHSHVYWYRQLPEEGLKFMVYLQKENIIDESGMPKERFSAEFPKEGPSILRIQQVVRGDSAAYFCASSPGRDQPQHFGDGTRLSIL.

The chain couples TRBV5-1 to TRBJ1-1; 7 positions match TRBD1. This CDR3 comprises 15 residues. V trimming: 6 bases; J trimming: 4 bases; junction bases outside the gene matches: 12. Germline lookup yields CDR1 SGHRS and CDR2 YFSETQ. The CDR3 bases are TGCGCCAGCAACCCACGGGCAGGGGGAAGCACTGAAGCTTTCTTT. Translation gives CASNPRAGGSTEAFF.

The chain uses TRBV6-6 and TRBJ1-2, with D hard to call. From germline, CDR1 is MNHNY and CDR2 SVGAGI (reference sequence). V shed 6 bases and J shed 4 bases, with 21 bases lying between them. The CDR3 totals 16 residues. The CDR3 DNA is TGTGCCAGCAGCTTACTTAGTGAGACACGAAGCTATGGCTACACCTTC. The encoded protein is CASSLLSETRSYGYTF.

This clone occurred a few times. This chain joins TRBV5-6 and TRBJ1-3; possible D gene TRBD1, 5 bases. This CDR3 has 17 amino acids. Between the trimmed V and J ends, which lost 1 base and 0 bases, there was a span of 14 bases. Germline V lookup: CDR1 SGHDT, CDR2 YYEEEE. The DNA of the CDR3 is TGTGCCAGCAGCTTGCCTCACGGAGGGGCCTCTGGAAACACCATATATTTT. Amino acid sequence: CASSLPHGGASGNTIYF. The entire variable domain, with the rest obtained from reference TRBV5-6 and TRBJ1-3, is as follows: DAGVTQSPTHLIKTRGQQVTLRCSPKSGHDTVSWYQQALGQGPQFIFQYYEEEERQRGNFPDRFSGHQFPNYSSELNVNALLLGDSALYLCASSLPHGGASGNTIYFGEGSWLTVV.

The CDR3 DNA reads as TGCGCCAGCAGCGAGACAGGGGCAGAAGGTGAAAAACTGTTTTTT. Its protein is CASSETGAEGEKLFF. The J gene is TRBJ1-4, the V gene TRBV4-3, with 8 bases aligning to TRBD1. Per the germline V gene, CDR1 is LGHNA and CDR2 is YSLEER. This CDR3 is built from 15 residues. Trimming cost V 5 bases and J 7 bases; bases outside gene matches: 9.

This clone was detected only once. The chain has TRBV12-3 or TRBV12-4 and TRBJ1-6; D is uncertain. This CDR3 region has 13 residues. The V end was cut by 6 bases, the J end by 6 bases, with 9 bases between. The CDR3 DNA reads TGTGCCAGCAGACCGGTAATTAATTCACCCCTCCACTTT. Translating gives CASRPVINSPLHF.

The CDR3 region has the DNA TGTGCCAGCAGCTTAGTTGGAACAGGGGACGAGCAGTACGTC. It is translated as CASSLVGTGDEQYV. The chain links TRBV7-9 to TRBJ2-7, with 7 bases identical to TRBD1. Germline trimming cut 1 base from V and 5 bases from J; bases unmatched to any gene: 5. Germline V gives CDR1 SEHNR, CDR2 FQNEAQ (reference sequence). The CDR3 totals 14 residues.

The chain recombines TRBV18 with TRBJ1-3; no clear D gene. This CDR3 is 14 amino acids long. The ends were cut back, 2 bases at V and 6 bases at J, with 11 bases in the middle. Germline lookup yields CDR1 KGHSH and CDR2 LQKENI. CDR3 region: CASSPGSAENTIYF. In nucleotides, the CDR3 is TGTGCCAGCTCACCAGGTAGTGCGGAAAACACCATATATTTT. The complete variable domain, with remaining parts taken from reference TRBV18 and TRBJ1-3, reads NAGVMQNPRHLVRRRGQEARLRCSPMKGHSHVYWYRQLPEEGLKFMVYLQKENIIDESGMPKERFSAEFPKEGPSILRIQQVVRGDSAAYFCASSPGSAENTIYFGEGSWLTVV.

The genes are TRBV30 and TRBJ2-2; D not certain. Germline loops: CDR1 GTSNPN, CDR2 SVGIG (reference sequence). V was pared by 3 bases and J by 8 bases, with 10 bases between. This CDR3 contains 12 residues. CDR3 sequence (DNA): TGTGCCTGGAGACCCTCCAGGGGGGAGCTGTTTTTT. It yields the protein CAWRPSRGELFF.

The chain couples TRBV24-1 to TRBJ1-5, with unresolved D. Between the trimmed V and J ends, which lost 2 bases and 2 bases, there was a span of 18 bases. The CDR3 is made up of 18 amino acids. Germline CDR1 reads KGHDR; CDR2 reads SFDVKD. As DNA, the CDR3 is TGTGCCACCAGTGATTCAGGACGGGGAGGGTGGGGCAATCAGCCCCAGCATTTT. Amino acids: CATSDSGRGGWGNQPQHF.

The rearrangement joins TRBV7-9 to TRBJ2-5; D uncertain. CDR3 length equals 14 residues. Trimming pared 5 bases from V and 1 base from J, leaving 11 bases between. Germline CDR1 is SEHNR and CDR2 is FQNEAQ (reference sequence). CDR3 loop: CASSPPWLQETQYF. For the CDR3, the DNA is TGTGCCAGCAGCCCCCCTTGGCTCCAAGAGACCCAGTACTTC. Combining the CDR3 with reference TRBV7-9 and TRBJ2-5 gives the whole variable domain DTGVSQNPRHKITKRGQNVTFRCDPISEHNRLYWYRQTLGQGPEFLTYFQNEAQLEKSRLLSDRFSAERPKGSFSTLEIQRTEQGDSAMYLCASSPPWLQETQYFGPGTRLLVL.

V gene TRBV3-1 (or the pseudogene TRBV3-2) combines with J gene TRBJ1-1; the D is unclear. Germline CDR1 LGHDT, CDR2 YNNKEL (reference sequence). Trimming stripped 3 bases from V and 5 bases from J, with 10 bases between. The CDR3 runs 13 residues. CDR3 nucleotides: TGTGCCAGCAGCCAGGAGGAGATGACTGAAGCTTTCTTT. Protein: CASSQEEMTEAFF.

This rearrangement joins TRBV6-2 or TRBV6-3 to TRBJ2-2, with a tentative D call TRBD1 (5 bases). V lost 4 bases and J 7 bases, leaving 13 bases between the germline ends. Germline assignment: CDR1 MNHEY and CDR2 SVGEGT. This CDR3 is 14 amino acids long. The CDR3 bases are TGTGCCAGCAGTTTTCTTCAGGGTGGCGGGGAGCTGTTTTTT. It encodes CASSFLQGGGELFF.

J is TRBJ1-2 and V is TRBV6-5; the D gene is possibly TRBD1 (6 bases). Deletions cut 0 bases from V and 5 bases from J, with 10 bases between. The CDR3 loop spans 14 amino acids. Germline loops: CDR1 MNHEY, CDR2 SVGAGI. The CDR3 reads CASSYSRTAYGYTF. The CDR3 nucleotides read TGTGCCAGCAGTTACTCGAGGACAGCTTATGGCTACACCTTC.

Here the CDR3 reads CAISESSADYHQETQYF. In DNA form, the CDR3 reads TGTGCCATCAGTGAGTCGTCGGCGGACTACCACCAAGAGACCCAGTACTTC. The genes are TRBV10-3 and TRBJ2-5, with D maybe TRBD2 (6 bases). Germline loops: CDR1 ENHRY, CDR2 SYGVKD. The CDR3 runs 17 residues. Trimming pared 0 bases from V and 0 bases from J, leaving 14 bases between.

This clone was seen only a few times. J is TRBJ2-7 and V is TRBV6-1, with TRBD1 as a possible D gene (6 bases). The germline V gene has CDR1 MNHNS and CDR2 SASEGT. The CDR3 spans 18 residues. Trimming stripped 0 bases from V and 0 bases from J, with 18 bases between. As DNA, the CDR3 is TGTGCCAGCAGTGAAGCGCAAGAGGGCAGGGGTAGCTCCTACGAGCAGTACTTC. Residues: CASSEAQEGRGSSYEQYF.

The rearrangement joins TRBV7-9 to TRBJ2-3; 10 bases map to TRBD2. CDR1 is SEHNR, CDR2 FQNEAQ, per germline (reference sequence). The CDR3 length is 16 residues. The junction had 13 bases not matched to a gene; V was cut back by 4 bases and J by 9 bases. The CDR3 DNA reads as TGTGCCAGCAGCTCCACTGGGAGCGGGGGGGCGGGAACGCAGTATTTT. This sequence encodes CASSSTGSGGAGTQYF.

The chain carries TRBV7-2 and TRBJ2-7, with D perhaps matching TRBD1 (7 bases). Trimming shortened V by 4 bases and J by 7 bases, and 14 bases separated the two germline ends. Germline values: CDR1 SGHTA, CDR2 FQGNSA. The CDR3 contains 13 residues. CDR3: CASSYQGGGEQYF. The DNA of the CDR3 is TGTGCCAGCAGCTACCAGGGGGGCGGAGAGCAGTACTTC.

This clone was found a few times. The chain combines TRBV18 with TRBJ1-1; the D is unclear. Trimming stripped 3 bases from V and 6 bases from J, with 17 bases between. This CDR3 is 15 amino acids long. Germline values: CDR1 KGHSH, CDR2 LQKENI. CDR3 protein: CASSPRERVESEAFF. CDR3 DNA: TGTGCCAGCTCACCGCGGGAGCGGGTTGAGTCTGAAGCTTTCTTT.

This chain links TRBV11-2 with TRBJ2-2; TRBD1 matches 7 bases. In germline, CDR1 is SGHAT, CDR2 FQNNGV. The CDR3 covers 17 residues. J was trimmed by 2 bases and V by 4 bases; bases with no gene match: 10. CDR3 nucleotides: TGTGCCAGCAGCTCTTTACGCCGGGACAGAAACACCGGGGAGCTGTTTTTT. Translating it yields CASSSLRRDRNTGELFF.

This clone was observed a few times. V gene TRBV15 combines with J gene TRBJ1-3, with 10 positions matching TRBD1. The junction had 5 bases not matched to a gene; V was cut back by 5 bases and J by 4 bases. CDR3 size: 15 residues. Germline V gives CDR1 LNHNV, CDR2 YYDKDF (reference sequence). In nucleotides, the CDR3 is TGTGCCACCAGCGGGGACAGGGGCGGGGGAAACACCATATATTTT. The encoded protein is CATSGDRGGGNTIYF.

This chain uses TRBV12-3 or TRBV12-4 with TRBJ1-1; D possibly corresponds to TRBD1 (6 bases). The CDR3 is made up of 13 amino acids. V was clipped by 4 bases and J by 4 bases, with 10 bases between them. CDR3 region: CASSSTGSTEAFF. The CDR3 coding sequence is TGTGCCAGCAGTTCGACAGGATCCACTGAAGCTTTCTTT.